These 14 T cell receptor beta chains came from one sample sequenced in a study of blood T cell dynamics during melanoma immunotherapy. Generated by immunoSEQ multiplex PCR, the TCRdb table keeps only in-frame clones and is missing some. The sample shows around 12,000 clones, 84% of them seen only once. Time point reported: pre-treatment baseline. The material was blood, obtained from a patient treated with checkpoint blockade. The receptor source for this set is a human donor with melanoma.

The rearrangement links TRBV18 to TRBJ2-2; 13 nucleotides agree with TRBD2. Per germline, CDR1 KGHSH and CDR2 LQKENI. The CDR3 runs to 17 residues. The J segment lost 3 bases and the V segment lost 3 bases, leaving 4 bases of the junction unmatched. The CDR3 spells CASSPGLAGVYTGELFF. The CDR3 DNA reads TGTGCCAGCTCACCTGGACTAGCGGGAGTATACACCGGGGAGCTGTTTTTT. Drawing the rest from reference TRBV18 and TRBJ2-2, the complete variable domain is NAGVMQNPRHLVRRRGQEARLRCSPMKGHSHVYWYRQLPEEGLKFMVYLQKENIIDESGMPKERFSAEFPKEGPSILRIQQVVRGDSAAYFCASSPGLAGVYTGELFFGEGSRLTVL.

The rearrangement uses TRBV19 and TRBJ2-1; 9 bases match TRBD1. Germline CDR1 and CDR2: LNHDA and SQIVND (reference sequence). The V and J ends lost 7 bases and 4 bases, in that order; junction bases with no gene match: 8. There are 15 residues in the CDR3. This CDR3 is CASTPLGTGYNEQFF. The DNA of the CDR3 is TGTGCCAGTACCCCTCTGGGGACAGGGTACAATGAGCAGTTCTTC.

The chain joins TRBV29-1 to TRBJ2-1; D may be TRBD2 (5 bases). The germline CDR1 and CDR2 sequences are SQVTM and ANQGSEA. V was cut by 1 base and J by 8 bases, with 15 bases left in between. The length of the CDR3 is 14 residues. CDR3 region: CSVEVRTGRYEQFF. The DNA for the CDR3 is TGCAGCGTTGAAGTCAGGACTGGACGATATGAGCAGTTCTTC.

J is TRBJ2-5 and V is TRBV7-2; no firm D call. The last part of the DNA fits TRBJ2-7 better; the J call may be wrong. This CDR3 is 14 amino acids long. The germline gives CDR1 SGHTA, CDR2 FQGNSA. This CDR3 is CASSPRALGYEQYF. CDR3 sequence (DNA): TGTGCCAGCAGCCCCCGGGCCCTGGGGTACGAGCAGTACTTC.

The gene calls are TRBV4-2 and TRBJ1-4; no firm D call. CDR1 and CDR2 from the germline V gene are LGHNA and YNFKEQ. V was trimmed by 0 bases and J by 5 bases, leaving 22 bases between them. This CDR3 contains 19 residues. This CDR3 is CASSQDSGRSVEENEKLFF. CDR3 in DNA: TGTGCCAGCAGCCAAGATTCGGGCAGGTCCGTCGAAGAGAATGAAAAACTGTTTTTT.

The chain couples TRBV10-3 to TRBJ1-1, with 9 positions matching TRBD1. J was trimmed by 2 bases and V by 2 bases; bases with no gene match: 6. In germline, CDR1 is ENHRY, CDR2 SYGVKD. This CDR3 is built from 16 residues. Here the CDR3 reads CAISERGQGINTEAFF. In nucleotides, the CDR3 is TGTGCCATCAGTGAGAGAGGACAGGGGATTAACACTGAAGCTTTCTTT.

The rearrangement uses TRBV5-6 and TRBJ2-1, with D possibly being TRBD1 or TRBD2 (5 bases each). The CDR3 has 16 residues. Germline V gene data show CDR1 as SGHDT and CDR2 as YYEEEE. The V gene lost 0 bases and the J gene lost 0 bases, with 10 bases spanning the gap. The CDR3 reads CASSLGGISSYNEQFF. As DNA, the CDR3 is TGTGCCAGCAGCTTGGGGGGGATAAGCTCCTACAATGAGCAGTTCTTC.

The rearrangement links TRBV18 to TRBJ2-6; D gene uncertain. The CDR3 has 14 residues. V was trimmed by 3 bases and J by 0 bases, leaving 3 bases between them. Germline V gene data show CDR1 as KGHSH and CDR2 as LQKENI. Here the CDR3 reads CASSPSSGANVLTF. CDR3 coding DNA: TGTGCCAGCTCACCTAGCTCTGGGGCCAACGTCCTGACTTTC.

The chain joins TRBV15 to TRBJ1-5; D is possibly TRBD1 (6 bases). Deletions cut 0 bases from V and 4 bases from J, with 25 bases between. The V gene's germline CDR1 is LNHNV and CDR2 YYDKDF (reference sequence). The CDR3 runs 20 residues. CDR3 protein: CATSREADSWGASLNQPQHF. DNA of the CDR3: TGTGCCACCAGCAGAGAGGCCGATTCTTGGGGGGCCTCTTTAAATCAGCCCCAGCATTTT.

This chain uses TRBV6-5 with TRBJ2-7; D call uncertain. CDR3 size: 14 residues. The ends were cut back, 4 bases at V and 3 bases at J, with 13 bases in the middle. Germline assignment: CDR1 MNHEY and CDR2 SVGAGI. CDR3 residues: CASSFQRGNYEQYF. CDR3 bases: TGTGCCAGCAGTTTCCAGCGAGGAAACTACGAGCAGTACTTC.

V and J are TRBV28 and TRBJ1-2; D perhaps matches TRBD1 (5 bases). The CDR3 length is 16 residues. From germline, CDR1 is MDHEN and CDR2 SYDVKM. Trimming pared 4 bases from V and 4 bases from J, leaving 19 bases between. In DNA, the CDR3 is TGTGCCAGCAGTTCGGATCCGAGACAGAATACCTATGGCTACACCTTC. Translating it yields CASSSDPRQNTYGYTF.

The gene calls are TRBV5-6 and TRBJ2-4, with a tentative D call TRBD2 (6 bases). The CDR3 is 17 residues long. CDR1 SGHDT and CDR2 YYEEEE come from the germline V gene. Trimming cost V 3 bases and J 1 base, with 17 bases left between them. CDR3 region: CASSSSLTRGAKNIQYF. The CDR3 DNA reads TGTGCCAGCAGCTCTTCTTTAACGCGGGGTGCCAAAAACATTCAGTACTTC.

The CDR3 DNA follows: TGTGCCAGCAGCTTTGGACAGGGGGCGGCCGGGGAGCTGTTTTTT. Protein product: CASSFGQGAAGELFF. V and J are TRBV7-9 and TRBJ2-2, with 11 bases that match TRBD1. Trimming at V came to 3 bases and at J to 6 bases, leaving 3 bases not matched to a gene. The CDR3 is 15 amino acids. The germline V gene encodes CDR1 SEHNR and CDR2 FQNEAQ (reference sequence).

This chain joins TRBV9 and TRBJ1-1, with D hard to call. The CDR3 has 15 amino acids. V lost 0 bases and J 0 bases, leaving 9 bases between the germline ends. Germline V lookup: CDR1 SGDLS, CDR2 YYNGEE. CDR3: CASSVGSGLNTEAFF. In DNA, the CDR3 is TGTGCCAGCAGCGTAGGCTCAGGACTGAACACTGAAGCTTTCTTT.